One and the same sample provided the 20 T cell receptor beta chains below, sequenced in a study of blood T cell repertoires in COVID-19 (dated by TCRdb to 2018 to 2021). Library prep was done by the immunoSEQ multiplex PCR assay. Imported from immuneACCESS, the table was reduced by TCRdb to in-frame sequences with V and J called. These copies leave out some clones; in studies compared against another copy, an unresolved V gene accounts for under half, and the cause of the remainder is not known. Counted in this sample were about 120,000 clones; more than 75% of them appeared once. 4.5% of the sample is in the top ten clones. The sequencing sample was made of peripheral blood. These receptors came from a man in his forties or fifties with acute or convalescent COVID-19.

The chain carries TRBV6-5 and TRBJ2-5; 8 nucleotides align to TRBD2. CDR1 MNHEY and CDR2 SVGAGI come from the germline V gene. V gave up 8 bases and J gave up 7 bases; unmatched junction bases: 12. CDR3 length equals 14 residues. CDR3 region: CASDRFKGLGTQYF. The CDR3 coding sequence is TGTGCCAGCGACAGGTTTAAGGGACTAGGGACCCAGTACTTC.

The V call is TRBV5-4, the J call TRBJ1-6; no reliable D call. The CDR3 has 14 amino acids. Germline loops: CDR1 SGHNT, CDR2 YYREEE (reference sequence). V was cut by 4 bases and J by 10 bases, with 15 bases left in between. The CDR3 here is CASSPGRLDSPLHF. The CDR3 DNA sequence: TGTGCCAGCAGCCCTGGGAGGTTGGACTCACCCCTCCACTTT.

The chain recombines TRBV14 with TRBJ2-3; TRBD2 is a possible D gene (7 bases). This CDR3 spans 17 amino acids. V lost 4 bases and J lost 0, with 17 bases in between. CDR1 is SGHDN, CDR2 FVKESK, per germline. For the CDR3, the DNA is TGTGCCAGCAGCCCCTGGGGGGGCCCGGAGAGCACAGATACGCAGTATTTT. Its protein product is CASSPWGGPESTDTQYF.

V gene TRBV3-1 (or the pseudogene TRBV3-2) combines with J gene TRBJ1-2; D is uncertain. Trimming took off 4 bases at V and 8 bases at J, with 8 bases between the two ends. Germline values: CDR1 LGHDT, CDR2 YNNKEL (reference sequence). The CDR3 length is 11 residues. This chain's CDR3 is CASSLDFGYTF. The DNA of the CDR3 is TGTGCCAGCAGCCTTGACTTCGGCTACACCTTC.

The chain couples TRBV27 to TRBJ1-2; tentative D call: TRBD1 (5 bases). Trimming took off 3 bases at V and 2 bases at J, with 7 bases between the two ends. This CDR3 contains 13 residues. Germline V gene sequence: CDR1 MNHEY, CDR2 SMNVEV (reference sequence). CDR3 DNA: TGTGCCAGCAGTTTCGCAGGGAACTATGGCTACACCTTC. It encodes CASSFAGNYGYTF.

This sequence joins TRBV7-2 and TRBJ2-1; D unresolved. The germline V and J ends were trimmed by 2 bases and 10 bases, with 12 bases remaining between them. The length of the CDR3 is 13 residues. Per the germline V gene, CDR1 is SGHTA and CDR2 is FQGNSA. The CDR3 DNA follows: TGTGCCAGCAGCTTATTCCGCGTACGGGAGCAGTTCTTC. Amino acid sequence: CASSLFRVREQFF.

V is TRBV9 and J is TRBJ1-4; no definite D call. Germline-derived CDR1 and CDR2 are SGDLS and YYNGEE. The CDR3 extends over 15 amino acids. V lost 4 bases, J lost 2 bases, and 12 bases lay in between. The CDR3 loop is CASSPAGATNEKLFF. CDR3 DNA sequence: TGTGCCAGCAGCCCCGCAGGCGCCACTAATGAAAAACTGTTTTTT.

The rearrangement joins TRBV19 to TRBJ2-3; weak D call: TRBD1 (6 bases). Germline V lookup: CDR1 LNHDA, CDR2 SQIVND (reference sequence). Between the trimmed V and J ends, which lost 7 bases and 2 bases, there was a span of 13 bases. The CDR3 loop spans 14 amino acids. The CDR3 coding sequence is TGTGCCAGTAATCCGGGGACACACACAGATACGCAGTATTTT. This translates into CASNPGTHTDTQYF.

This chain connects TRBV10-1 to TRBJ2-3; D is perhaps TRBD2 (7 bases). The V end lost 8 bases, the J end lost 1 base, and 10 bases lay between the germline ends. The CDR3 is made up of 13 amino acids. Germline V gives CDR1 WNHNN, CDR2 SYGVQD (reference sequence). CDR3 in amino acids: CASGEGGTDTQYF. The CDR3, as DNA: TGCGCCAGCGGGGAGGGGGGCACAGATACGCAGTATTTT.

In its sample, this clone was seen a few times. This rearrangement joins TRBV24-1 to TRBJ1-2, with D maybe TRBD1 (6 bases). Trimming removed 4 bases from V and 7 bases from J, with 18 bases in between. The CDR3 spans 15 residues. Germline CDR1 KGHDR, CDR2 SFDVKD. CDR3 sequence (DNA): TGTGCCACCAGTGACTCCGGGACACCCGCTGGTGGCTACACCTTC. Amino acid sequence: CATSDSGTPAGGYTF.

The V call is TRBV5-6, the J call TRBJ1-1, with a possible D match to TRBD1 (6 bases). Deletions cut 7 bases from V and 3 bases from J, with 22 bases between. Germline V gene data show CDR1 as SGHDT and CDR2 as YYEEEE. CDR3 size: 16 residues. The CDR3 bases are TGTGCCAGCTCCGGACAGAAAACGTGGTCATACACTGAAGCTTTCTTT. Amino acid sequence: CASSGQKTWSYTEAFF. The entire variable domain, with the rest obtained from reference TRBV5-6 and TRBJ1-1, is as follows: DAGVTQSPTHLIKTRGQQVTLRCSPKSGHDTVSWYQQALGQGPQFIFQYYEEEERQRGNFPDRFSGHQFPNYSSELNVNALLLGDSALYLCASSGQKTWSYTEAFFGQGTRLTVV.

The CDR3 bases are TGTGCCAGCAGCTTAGCTGGCAGGGGATGGTCCGGGGAGCTGTTTTTT. This encodes CASSLAGRGWSGELFF. This chain connects TRBV7-2 to TRBJ2-2, with D possibly being TRBD1 (6 bases). This CDR3 has 16 residues. V lost 0 bases to trimming and J lost 6 bases, with 14 bases between them. In germline, CDR1 is SGHTA, CDR2 FQGNSA.

For the CDR3, the DNA is TGTGCCAGCAGTAGATTACAGGGCGGCGGCTACACCTTC. It is translated as CASSRLQGGGYTF. The rearrangement links TRBV6-5 to TRBJ1-2; D possibly corresponds to TRBD1 (6 bases). The V gene lost 5 bases and the J gene lost 8 bases, with 15 bases spanning the gap. Germline CDR1 and CDR2: MNHEY and SVGAGI. The CDR3 is made up of 13 amino acids.

The chain uses TRBV6-1 and TRBJ2-4; 7 bases line up with TRBD2. Germline V lookup: CDR1 MNHNS, CDR2 SASEGT. The CDR3 totals 17 residues. The trim removed 3 bases at V and 0 bases at J, leaving 8 bases unmatched. The CDR3 coding sequence is TGTGCCAGCAGTGACGGGAGAGCGGGGATAGCCAAAAACATTCAGTACTTC. It is translated as CASSDGRAGIAKNIQYF.

J is TRBJ2-7 and V is TRBV19, with D perhaps TRBD1 (7 bases). The V end lost 5 bases, the J end lost 0 bases, and 14 bases lay between the germline ends. The CDR3 is 15 residues long. Germline CDR1 LNHDA, CDR2 SQIVND (reference sequence). CDR3 loop: CASSVRDRSSYEQYF. The CDR3 nucleotides are TGTGCCAGTAGTGTGCGGGACAGATCCTCCTACGAGCAGTACTTC.

The rearrangement joins TRBV5-4 to TRBJ2-7, with a weak D call TRBD2 (5 bases). There are 15 residues in the CDR3. Trimming left V 0 bases short and J 7 bases short, with 17 bases between. Germline V lookup: CDR1 SGHNT, CDR2 YYREEE (reference sequence). The CDR3 reads CASSLESDMTGEQYF. The CDR3 DNA reads TGTGCCAGCAGCTTGGAATCCGATATGACGGGGGAGCAGTACTTC. Full variable domain (outside the CDR3, taken from reference TRBV5-4 and TRBJ2-7): ETGVTQSPTHLIKTRGQQVTLRCSSQSGHNTVSWYQQALGQGPQFIFQYYREEENGRGNFPPRFSGLQFPNYSSELNVNALELDDSALYLCASSLESDMTGEQYFGPGTRLTVT.

The V call is TRBV5-8, the J call TRBJ1-3; D is unresolved. V lost 1 base and J lost 1, with 12 bases in between. CDR1 is SGHTS and CDR2 is YDEGEE in the germline V gene. The CDR3 is made up of 16 amino acids. CDR3 region: CASSLFRGRSGNTIYF. In DNA form, the CDR3 reads TGTGCCAGCAGCTTGTTTCGGGGAAGATCTGGAAACACCATATATTTT.

CDR3 sequence (DNA): TGTGCCAGCAGCGCCGGACAGAGAACAACTAATGAAAAACTGTTTTTT. This gives the protein CASSAGQRTTNEKLFF. The gene calls are TRBV5-8 and TRBJ1-4; a weak D match, TRBD1 (6 bases). V was trimmed by 4 bases and J by 0 bases, leaving 13 bases between them. The CDR3 is made up of 16 amino acids. The germline V gene has CDR1 SGHTS and CDR2 YDEGEE. Full variable domain (remainder filled in from reference TRBV5-8 and TRBJ1-4): EAGVTQSPTHLIKTRGQQATLRCSPISGHTSVYWYQQALGLGLQFLLWYDEGEERNRGNFPPRFSGRQFPNYSSELNVNALELEDSALYLCASSAGQRTTNEKLFFGSGTQLSVL.

The chain uses TRBV7-2 and TRBJ1-2; no definite D call. V shed 3 bases and J shed 2 bases, with 13 bases lying between them. The CDR3 loop spans 15 amino acids. Germline CDR1 is SGHTA and CDR2 is FQGNSA. The CDR3 coding sequence is TGTGCCAGCAGCTTCTCCCCTTCCTTAAACTATGGCTACACCTTC. Translating it yields CASSFSPSLNYGYTF.

The chain has TRBV7-9 and TRBJ1-2, with a possible D match to TRBD1 (5 bases). The V and J ends lost 1 base and 4 bases respectively, with 7 bases between them. Germline V CDR1 and CDR2: SEHNR, FQNEAQ (reference sequence). This CDR3 comprises 13 residues. The CDR3 region is CASSLDRIYGYTF. The CDR3 region has the DNA TGTGCCAGCAGCTTAGACAGGATCTATGGCTACACCTTC.